Listed below are T cell receptor beta chains from one sample, sequenced in a study of blood T cell repertoires in COVID-19. Generated by immunoSEQ multiplex PCR, the TCRdb table keeps only in-frame clones and is missing some. The sample holds about 73,000 clones, approximately 88% seen once. The sequencing sample was made of peripheral blood. The receptors here all came from a man aged 80 or over with active or convalescent COVID-19. Each CDR3 is given with its conserved first and last residue. A D gene is named only where the DNA matches it firmly. Clone sizes are given selectively: once, few, many, or a class where the clone is expanded.

d_call clone_size j_call v_call cdr3_nt cdr3_aa
TRBD2 once TRBJ2-7 TRBV12-3/TRBV12-4 TGTGCCAGCAGCGGGGGGGTCTACGAGCAGTACTTC CASSGGVYEQYF
TRBD2 NA TRBJ2-7 TRBV6-5 TGTGCCAGCAGTTACTGGCGGGGGTCACGGGAGCAGTACTTC CASSYWRGSREQYF
TRBD2 NA TRBJ2-7 TRBV3-1/TRBV3-2 TGTGCCAGCAGCCAAGATGTAATCTACGGGACTAGACTCTACGAGCAGTACTTC CASSQDVIYGTRLYEQYF
TRBD1 NA TRBJ2-3 TRBV5-1 TGCGCCAGCAGCTGGAACCGGGACAGGGTCAAACGGGGCCCCACAGATACGCAGTATTTT CASSWNRDRVKRGPTDTQYF
NA NA TRBJ1-1 TRBV18 TGTGCCAGCTCCCAAAAGCCATTGACAGCGAACACTGAAGCTTTCTTT CASSQKPLTANTEAFF
TRBD1 NA TRBJ1-2 TRBV18 TGTGCCAGCTCAGGACAGGGGGCGAACTATGGCTACACCTTC CASSGQGANYGYTF
TRBD1 once TRBJ2-5 TRBV18 TGTGCCAGCTCACCCAGGACAGGGGGGGAGACCCAGTACTTC CASSPRTGGETQYF
TRBD1 NA TRBJ1-1 TRBV5-1 TGCGCCAGCAGCTTGGAAAATTCGGGAGGGGGCTCGTCTGAAGCTTTCTTT CASSLENSGGGSSEAFF
TRBD1 once TRBJ2-2 TRBV5-1 TGCGCCAGCAGTTTGACAGGGGGATATACCGGGGAGCTGTTTTTT CASSLTGGYTGELFF
TRBD1 NA TRBJ2-7 TRBV4-1 TGCGCCAGCAGCCAACCGACAGGGAGAAACGAGCAGTACTTC CASSQPTGRNEQYF
NA NA TRBJ1-1 TRBV6-5 TGTGCCAGCAGTCGGTCCGGTTTAGAGACTGAAGCTTTCTTT CASSRSGLETEAFF
NA NA TRBJ2-2 TRBV7-9 TGTGCCAGCAGCCTGACAGGGAGGAGGACCGGGGAGCTGTTTTTT CASSLTGRRTGELFF
NA NA TRBJ2-7 TRBV30 TGTGCCTGGAGTGTTGGGGACTCCCGCTCCTACGAGCAGTACTTC CAWSVGDSRSYEQYF
TRBD2 NA TRBJ2-7 TRBV28 TGTGCCAGCAGTTCGGGACTAGCGTTCCAGATTTCCTACGAGCAGTACTTC CASSSGLAFQISYEQYF
NA NA TRBJ1-1 TRBV10-2 TGCGCCAGCAGTGACCGAAGGCGGGGTTTTGAAGCTTTCTTT CASSDRRRGFEAFF
NA NA TRBJ2-5 TRBV2 TGTGCCAGCTTAAATACAGGGTTGAGGGGCCTTCAAGAGACCCAGTACTTC CASLNTGLRGLQETQYF
TRBD2 NA TRBJ2-3 TRBV19 TGTGCCAGTAGTATCAGGCGGGGGGGCGCAGATACGCAGTATTTT CASSIRRGGADTQYF
NA NA TRBJ2-7 TRBV18 TGTGCCAGCTCACCATCCCAGGGGGGTTCCTACGAGCAGTACTTC CASSPSQGGSYEQYF
TRBD1 NA TRBJ1-6 TRBV4-1 TGCGCCAGCAGCCAAGAGACACACAGGGGGACCTATAATTCACCCCTCCACTTT CASSQETHRGTYNSPLHF
TRBD1 NA TRBJ1-1 TRBV6-2/TRBV6-3 TGTGCCAGCAGTGACAGGGTATCCGTGAACACTGAAGCTTTCTTT CASSDRVSVNTEAFF
NA NA TRBJ1-3 TRBV18 TGTGCCAGCTCACCACCCCGCTCTGGAAACACCATATATTTT CASSPPRSGNTIYF
NA NA TRBJ2-3 TRBV3-1/TRBV3-2 TGTGCCAGCAGCCAATTCCGGGCAGATACGCAGTATTTT CASSQFRADTQYF
TRBD1 NA TRBJ1-6 TRBV2 TGTGCCATATCGGACAGGGAGGGAAATTCACCCCTCCACTTT CAISDREGNSPLHF
NA NA TRBJ1-1 TRBV4-1 TGCGCCAGCAGCCACCCAAGGGGCACTGAAGCTTTCTTT CASSHPRGTEAFF
NA NA TRBJ2-2 TRBV5-4 TGTGCCAGCAGCTTTTCGGGGAACACCGGGGAGCTGTTTTTT CASSFSGNTGELFF
NA NA TRBJ1-2 TRBV7-2 TGTGCCAGCAGCACATCCTCCGGGGGGCCTAATAATGGCTACACCTTC CASSTSSGGPNNGYTF
NA once TRBJ2-7 TRBV2 TGTGCCAGCAAGCGACAGTCCTACGAGCAGTACTTC CASKRQSYEQYF
TRBD1 few TRBJ1-2 TRBV7-9 TGTGCCAGCACCTCGACAGGGGTTGCTGGCTACACCTTC CASTSTGVAGYTF
TRBD1 NA TRBJ2-7 TRBV6-2/TRBV6-3 TGTGCCAGCAGTCTCACAGGGGGAAGCACCTACGAGCAGTACTTC CASSLTGGSTYEQYF
TRBD1 few TRBJ1-3 TRBV28 TGTGCCAGCAGTACACAGGGGGCGCAGGGAAACACCATATATTTT CASSTQGAQGNTIYF
TRBD2 NA TRBJ2-3 TRBV29-1 TGCAGCGTGGGGGGGGATACGCAGTATTTT CSVGGDTQYF
NA NA TRBJ2-7 TRBV5-4 TGTGCCAGCCACCGCGGTACCGAGCAGTACTTC CASHRGTEQYF
NA few TRBJ2-7 TRBV21-1 TGTGCCAGCAGGGGCAGGGGCTACGAGCAGTACTTC CASRGRGYEQYF
TRBD1 few TRBJ2-4 TRBV5-1 TGCGCCAGCAGCTTGAACAGGGGGGAGGCCAAAAACATTCAGTACTTC CASSLNRGEAKNIQYF
TRBD1 NA TRBJ2-5 TRBV5-1 TGCGCCAGCAGCTTGGAGCCCTCGACAGGGTGGGAGACCCAGTACTTC CASSLEPSTGWETQYF
TRBD2 NA TRBJ2-7 TRBV27 TGTGCCAGCTCCTTCTTCAGCGGGGCCCCCGAGTACGAGCAGTACTTC CASSFFSGAPEYEQYF
TRBD1 NA TRBJ1-6 TRBV6-2/TRBV6-3 TGTGCCAGCAGTTACTCGAGTGACAGGGTCGGCTCACCCCTCCACTTT CASSYSSDRVGSPLHF
TRBD2 NA TRBJ2-2 TRBV6-6 TGTGCCAGCAATCACGGCGGGAGAGGGACCGGGGAGCTGTTTTTT CASNHGGRGTGELFF
NA NA TRBJ2-7 TRBV27 TGTGCCAGCAGTTCCCCGTCTAGGTCCTACGAGCAGTACTTC CASSSPSRSYEQYF
NA NA TRBJ1-2 TRBV19 TGTGCCAGTAGTACGACAGGTTTTAACTATGGCTACACCTTC CASSTTGFNYGYTF
TRBD1 NA TRBJ1-1 TRBV28 TGTGCCAGCAGGTCGACAGGGAGGACTGAAGCTTTCTTT CASRSTGRTEAFF